The present TCR beta chain was sequenced within a study of regulatory T cells in long-lasting Graves disease. Time point denoted: newly diagnosed GD, antithyroid drugs for less than 3 months. Isolated PBMC RNA provided the starting material for the TCR library. Building of the TCR beta libraries involved iRepertoire HTBI primers and Arm-PCR of CDR3 regions. TCRdb processed the multiplex PCR reads anew with MiXCR; each CDR3 protein has one entry. The sample includes 600,000 to 650,000 distinct CDR3 sequences, roughly 16% of them seen just once. This clonotype occurred many times. This CDR3 has 15 amino acids. Germline CDR1 is LGHDT and CDR2 is YNNKEL (reference sequence). V shed 5 bases and J 8 bases; nucleotides not matched to a gene: 6. These same records also appear under a second study, on T cells in Graves' hyperthyroidism and ophthalmopathy. That publication notes: A first-round RT-PCR of the TCR CDR3 used the HTBI primer set.

The sequence was obtained from a woman between 25 and 40 years old with Graves disease. Material: peripheral blood mononuclear cells (PBMCs), obtained at new diagnosis, from a patient treated with antithyroid drugs. The chain recombines TRBV3-1 with TRBJ2-1; 13 nucleotides agree with TRBD2. In nucleotides, the CDR3 is TGTGCCAGCAGCGGGGGGACTAGCGGGACCCATGAGCAGTTCTTC. As protein: CASSGGTSGTHEQFF.